This T cell receptor (beta chain) was sequenced in a study of regulatory T cells in long-lasting Graves disease. Study at large: Persistence in Graves' disease denoted antithyroid drug use beyond 5 years alongside positive TSH receptor antibodies. Overall study results and limits: Favored gene segments in persistent disease were TRBV28, TRBJ1-2 and TRBJ2-5.

Germline CDR1 is SGHAT and CDR2 is FQNNGV. V was pared by 3 bases and J by 5 bases, with 13 bases of the junction left unmatched. This CDR3 has 16 amino acids. This clonotype was seen only once. Its antigen is unidentified. Described time point: persistent/refractory GD, antithyroid drugs over 5 years with positive TRAb. From PBMCs, RNA was extracted and then used to make the TCR library. Sequencing libraries for TCR beta were prepared with iRepertoire HTBI primers and Arm-PCR of CDR3 regions. TCRdb re-called the multiplex PCR reads through MiXCR, storing one row per CDR3 protein. This sample has roughly 400,000 distinct CDR3 sequences, with roughly 20% found just once.

The specimen comprised peripheral blood mononuclear cells (PBMCs), sampled when the disease was refractory, from a patient treated with antithyroid drugs. The sequence was collected from a female donor with Graves disease. This rearrangement joins TRBV11-2 to TRBJ2-7; 7 positions match TRBD2. Here the CDR3 reads CASSLGFGGSRDEQYF. The DNA of the CDR3 is TGTGCCAGCAGCTTGGGATTTGGCGGGAGTAGGGACGAGCAGTACTTC.